The rows below give T cell receptor beta chains drawn from one sample of a study of blood T cell repertoires in COVID-19. Assay: immunoSEQ multiplex PCR; the TCRdb copy retains only in-frame clones and omits some. The sample contains fewer than 250,000 clones, 65% to 90% of which appear only once. The sequencing sample was made of peripheral blood. Receptor source: a man aged 45-65 years with COVID-19, enrolled during active disease. Both conserved end residues are part of each CDR3. D genes are given only for firm matches. Part of the rows lack a size; the others show once, few, many or a class for expanded clones.

abundance: NA
j_gene: TRBJ1-1
d_gene: TRBD1
v_gene: TRBV7-2
CDR3nt: TGTGCCAGCAGCTTAGCGGTCGGTCAGGGGGCGAACACTGAAGCTTTCTTT
CDR3aa: CASSLAVGQGANTEAFF

abundance: NA
j_gene: TRBJ1-2
d_gene: TRBD1
v_gene: TRBV5-6
CDR3nt: TGTGCCAGCAGCGCCCCCGACAGGGGATACGGCTACACCTTC
CDR3aa: CASSAPDRGYGYTF

abundance: NA
j_gene: TRBJ1-4
d_gene: TRBD1
v_gene: TRBV6-5
CDR3nt: TGTGCCAGCAGACGACAGGGTGGTTTTGAAAAACTGTTTTTT
CDR3aa: CASRRQGGFEKLFF

abundance: NA
j_gene: TRBJ1-3
d_gene: TRBD1
v_gene: TRBV6-5
CDR3nt: TGTGCCAGCCCAGCGGACAGGTGGAACACCATATATTTT
CDR3aa: CASPADRWNTIYF

abundance: NA
j_gene: TRBJ1-5
d_gene: NA
v_gene: TRBV6-1
CDR3nt: TGTGCCAGCAGTGAATTGGACATTGACAATCAGCCCCAGCATTTT
CDR3aa: CASSELDIDNQPQHF

abundance: NA
j_gene: TRBJ2-1
d_gene: TRBD2
v_gene: TRBV19
CDR3nt: TGTGCCAGTAGTGGGACTAGCGGGGTCTCCTACAATGAGCAGTTCTTC
CDR3aa: CASSGTSGVSYNEQFF

abundance: once
j_gene: TRBJ2-7
d_gene: TRBD1
v_gene: TRBV6-2/TRBV6-3
CDR3nt: TGTGCCAGCAGTTACCGGACAGGGGGCTACGAGCAGTACTTC
CDR3aa: CASSYRTGGYEQYF

abundance: NA
j_gene: TRBJ2-5
d_gene: NA
v_gene: TRBV7-8
CDR3nt: TGTGCCAGCGGAGGGGTACAAGAGACCCAGTACTTC
CDR3aa: CASGGVQETQYF

abundance: NA
j_gene: TRBJ1-5
d_gene: NA
v_gene: TRBV7-6
CDR3nt: TGTGCCAGCAGCTTAGGAACAGGTGCAGGGCAGCCCCAGCATTTT
CDR3aa: CASSLGTGAGQPQHF

abundance: few
j_gene: TRBJ2-1
d_gene: NA
v_gene: TRBV29-1
CDR3nt: TGCAGCGTTGAAGATGGGGCCAGAGCCTCCTACAATGAGCAGTTCTTC
CDR3aa: CSVEDGARASYNEQFF

abundance: few
j_gene: TRBJ1-1
d_gene: TRBD1
v_gene: TRBV5-1
CDR3nt: TGCGCCAGCAAAAAAGGACAGGGAGGGGTGAACACTGAAGCTTTCTTT
CDR3aa: CASKKGQGGVNTEAFF

abundance: NA
j_gene: TRBJ1-1
d_gene: NA
v_gene: TRBV9
CDR3nt: TGTGCCAGCAGCCCTGGACAGTCTGAAGCTTTCTTT
CDR3aa: CASSPGQSEAFF

abundance: few
j_gene: TRBJ1-2
d_gene: NA
v_gene: TRBV18
CDR3nt: TGTGCCAGCTCACCGCCGGAAATGGGCCCCCGCCATGGCTACACCTTC
CDR3aa: CASSPPEMGPRHGYTF

abundance: NA
j_gene: TRBJ1-4
d_gene: NA
v_gene: TRBV15
CDR3nt: TGTGCCACCAGCAGAGTCCCAGGGGCAACTAATGAAAAACTGTTTTTT
CDR3aa: CATSRVPGATNEKLFF

abundance: few
j_gene: TRBJ1-5
d_gene: NA
v_gene: TRBV6-5
CDR3nt: TGTGCCAGCAGGGGAGAGGGCAATCAGCCCCAGCATTTT
CDR3aa: CASRGEGNQPQHF

abundance: NA
j_gene: TRBJ1-6
d_gene: NA
v_gene: TRBV10-3
CDR3nt: TGTGCCATCAGTGAGCAGGATCGGGGGTCACCCCTCCACTTT
CDR3aa: CAISEQDRGSPLHF

abundance: NA
j_gene: TRBJ1-1
d_gene: NA
v_gene: TRBV9
CDR3nt: TGTGCCAGCAGCGTAGGGGTTACAGGCCTGAACACTGAAGCTTTCTTT
CDR3aa: CASSVGVTGLNTEAFF

abundance: once
j_gene: TRBJ2-7
d_gene: TRBD2
v_gene: TRBV7-9
CDR3nt: TGTGCCAGCAGCTTACAGCAGGGAGGGTACCACGAGCAGTACTTC
CDR3aa: CASSLQQGGYHEQYF

abundance: NA
j_gene: TRBJ2-1
d_gene: NA
v_gene: TRBV30
CDR3nt: TGTGCCTGGAGTGTGGGCAGGATCAATGAGCAGTTCTTC
CDR3aa: CAWSVGRINEQFF

abundance: NA
j_gene: TRBJ2-5
d_gene: TRBD2
v_gene: TRBV9
CDR3nt: TGTGCCAGCAGCCCCGGGACTAGCGGCCAAGAGACCCAGTACTTC
CDR3aa: CASSPGTSGQETQYF

abundance: NA
j_gene: TRBJ2-5
d_gene: TRBD2
v_gene: TRBV27
CDR3nt: TGTGCCACCCGGGGGAGGGCAACCCAAGAGACCCAGTACTTC
CDR3aa: CATRGRATQETQYF

abundance: NA
j_gene: TRBJ1-2
d_gene: TRBD1
v_gene: TRBV7-9
CDR3nt: TGTGCCAGCAGCTTCCAGGGGGACTATGGCTACACCTTC
CDR3aa: CASSFQGDYGYTF

abundance: NA
j_gene: TRBJ1-1
d_gene: NA
v_gene: TRBV21-1
CDR3nt: TGTGCCAGCAGCAAAGCCCAGATGAACACTGAAGCTTTCTTT
CDR3aa: CASSKAQMNTEAFF

abundance: NA
j_gene: TRBJ1-6
d_gene: NA
v_gene: TRBV6-2/TRBV6-3
CDR3nt: TGTGCCAGCAGTTCAGGGTCAGCCTATAATTCACCCCTCCACTTT
CDR3aa: CASSSGSAYNSPLHF

abundance: NA
j_gene: TRBJ2-7
d_gene: NA
v_gene: TRBV11-3
CDR3nt: TGTGCCAGCAGCTTAGGAATAGGGAGCTCCTACGAGCAGTACTTC
CDR3aa: CASSLGIGSSYEQYF